This passage covers 30 T cell receptor beta chains from one sample sequenced in a study of shared clonotypes between healthy human individuals. Sequencing used immunoSEQ multiplex PCR; TCRdb keeps in-frame clones, though not all of them. This table holds roughly 2.2 million clones, approximately 95% found once. Specimen: naive CD4+ T cells from PBMCs. The sample's subset: CD45RA+ positively selected. These receptors were collected from a man between 18 and 35 years old in good health. Some clones in this sample may be carry-over from other donors' samples.

This chain joins TRBV14 and TRBJ2-1, with a possible D match to TRBD1 (6 bases). This CDR3 spans 14 amino acids. Germline V gene lookup returns CDR1 SGHDN and CDR2 FVKESK. Between the trimmed V and J ends, which lost 5 bases and 12 bases, there was a span of 20 bases. The CDR3, as DNA: TGTGCCAGCAGCGCCGGGACACACCCCTGGGGGCAGTTCTTC. It is translated as CASSAGTHPWGQFF.

V gene TRBV5-1 combines with J gene TRBJ2-1; D is ambiguous. V was pared by 4 bases and J by 8 bases, with 7 bases between. The CDR3 consists of 11 residues. The germline V gene has CDR1 SGHRS and CDR2 YFSETQ. Written as DNA, the CDR3 is TGCGCCAGCAGCGACTGGGATGAGCAGTTCTTC. Residues: CASSDWDEQFF. Combining the CDR3 with reference TRBV5-1 and TRBJ2-1 gives the whole variable domain KAGVTQTPRYLIKTRGQQVTLSCSPISGHRSVSWYQQTPGQGLQFLFEYFSETQRNKGNFPGRFSGRQFSNSRSEMNVSTLELGDSALYLCASSDWDEQFFGPGTRLTVL.

The V gene is TRBV19, the J gene TRBJ1-2, with 10 bases matching TRBD1. Germline assignment: CDR1 LNHDA and CDR2 SQIVND (reference sequence). The CDR3 is made up of 16 amino acids. The junction had 11 bases not matched to a gene; V was cut back by 2 bases and J by 8 bases. CDR3 DNA: TGTGCCAGTAGTATATCCCGGGACAGGGGTTCATTGGGCTACACCTTC. This sequence encodes CASSISRDRGSLGYTF.

The V call is TRBV19, the J call TRBJ2-7; the match to TRBD1 covers 8 bases. This CDR3 has 15 amino acids. The germline V gene has CDR1 LNHDA and CDR2 SQIVND (reference sequence). After removal of 5 bases from V and 3 bases from J, the junction contained 9 bases not matched to a gene. CDR3 region: CASSGSRGPRYEQYF. CDR3 sequence (DNA): TGTGCCAGTAGTGGATCCAGGGGGCCGCGCTACGAGCAGTACTTC.

This chain connects TRBV2 to TRBJ2-7; a weak D match, TRBD1 (6 bases). Germline lookup yields CDR1 SNHLY and CDR2 FYNNEI. The CDR3 spans 14 residues. With 6 bases removed from V and 0 bases from J, the gap between germline ends came to 12 bases. CDR3 nucleotides: TGTGCCAGCAGGAGGGACACCCGCTCCTACGAGCAGTACTTC. It codes for CASRRDTRSYEQYF.

This chain links TRBV6-5 with TRBJ2-7; 10 bases are shared with TRBD2. J was trimmed by 3 bases and V by 8 bases; bases with no gene match: 7. This CDR3 has 14 residues. Looked up from germline, CDR1 is MNHEY and CDR2 is SVGAGI. The CDR3 sequence: CASGTSGKVYEQYF. CDR3 nucleotides: TGTGCCAGCGGCACTAGCGGGAAGGTCTACGAGCAGTACTTC.

The chain combines TRBV30 with TRBJ1-2; D is possibly TRBD1 (5 bases). The CDR3 is 18 amino acids. Germline-derived CDR1 and CDR2 are GTSNPN and SVGIG (reference sequence). The germline V and J ends were trimmed by 3 bases and 4 bases, with 27 bases remaining between them. DNA of the CDR3: TGTGCCTGGAGCCAAAACCCTACTAGCACTATTGACAGCTATGGCTACACCTTC. The encoded protein is CAWSQNPTSTIDSYGYTF.

As DNA, the CDR3 is TGCGCCAGCACTCCGTCGAGGCGGGAGGGCCATGAGCAGTTCTTC. Translating gives CASTPSRREGHEQFF. The chain is built from TRBV5-1 and TRBJ2-1; the match to TRBD2 covers 9 bases. Trimming at V came to 6 bases and at J to 8 bases, leaving 12 bases not matched to a gene. The CDR3 length is 15 residues. Germline V lookup: CDR1 SGHRS, CDR2 YFSETQ.

This chain connects TRBV2 to TRBJ2-4, with D unclear. This CDR3 is built from 15 residues. Germline assignment: CDR1 SNHLY and CDR2 FYNNEI. With 5 bases removed from V and 0 bases from J, the gap between germline ends came to 11 bases. The CDR3 sequence is CASSSSSVAKNIQYF. The CDR3 bases are TGTGCCAGCAGTAGCAGTTCCGTAGCCAAAAACATTCAGTACTTC.

J is TRBJ2-1 and V is TRBV4-1, with no clear D. The germline V gene has CDR1 MGHRA and CDR2 YSYEKL. There are 17 residues in the CDR3. V was pared by 0 bases and J by 1 base, with 13 bases between. The CDR3 is CASSQDDRWGSYNEQFF. In DNA, the CDR3 is TGCGCCAGCAGCCAAGATGACCGTTGGGGTTCCTACAATGAGCAGTTCTTC.

The chain joins TRBV28 to TRBJ1-2; D not certain. The V end was cut by 1 base, the J end by 1 base, with 16 bases between. Germline CDR1 MDHEN, CDR2 SYDVKM. This CDR3 region has 17 residues. The CDR3 here is CASSLFARESNNYGYTF. CDR3 DNA: TGTGCCAGCAGTTTATTCGCGCGGGAATCCAATAACTATGGCTACACCTTC.

The chain links TRBV13 to TRBJ2-1, with 12 bases matching TRBD2. Germline values: CDR1 PRHDT, CDR2 FYEKMQ (reference sequence). V dropped 7 bases and J dropped 8; count of bases not matched to a gene: 6. The CDR3 is 14 residues long. The CDR3 sequence: CASNKRTSGDEQFF. DNA for the CDR3: TGTGCCAGCAACAAAAGGACTAGCGGGGATGAGCAGTTCTTC. Variable domain in full (rest from reference TRBV13 and TRBJ2-1): AAGVIQSPRHLIKEKRETATLKCYPIPRHDTVYWYQQGPGQDPQFLISFYEKMQSDKGSIPDRFSAQQFSDYHSELNMSSLELGDSALYFCASNKRTSGDEQFFGPGTRLTVL.

The chain carries TRBV29-1 and TRBJ2-7; D gene ambiguous. This CDR3 region has 13 residues. Germline assignment: CDR1 SQVTM and CDR2 ANQGSEA. V was trimmed by 4 bases and J by 0 bases, leaving 10 bases between them. The CDR3 protein is CSVVVQLSYEQYF. The CDR3, as DNA: TGCAGCGTTGTAGTACAGCTCTCCTACGAGCAGTACTTC.

This sequence joins TRBV30 and TRBJ2-1; D not certain. Germline lookup yields CDR1 GTSNPN and CDR2 SVGIG (reference sequence). Trimming took off 0 bases at V and 10 bases at J, with 7 bases between the two ends. This CDR3 contains 11 residues. The CDR3 DNA is TGTGCCTGGAGTGTAGCCTTGGAGCAGTTCTTC. This codes for CAWSVALEQFF.

The CDR3 reads CASSPFEGLGTDTQYF. In DNA, the CDR3 is TGTGCCAGCTCACCCTTTGAGGGGCTCGGTACAGATACGCAGTATTTT. The rearrangement joins TRBV18 to TRBJ2-3; D possibly matches TRBD1 or TRBD2 (5 bases each). The V end lost 3 bases, the J end lost 3 bases, and 16 bases lay between the germline ends. CDR1 KGHSH and CDR2 LQKENI come from the germline V gene. The CDR3 loop spans 16 amino acids.

This chain uses TRBV7-2 with TRBJ1-1, with D possibly matching TRBD1 (6 bases). CDR1 and CDR2 (germline): SGHTA, FQGNSA. The CDR3 extends over 15 amino acids. V was cut by 1 base and J by 0 bases, with 9 bases left in between. CDR3 in amino acids: CASSLGQVLNTEAFF. The DNA for the CDR3 is TGTGCCAGCAGCTTAGGACAGGTTTTGAACACTGAAGCTTTCTTT.

J is TRBJ2-7 and V is TRBV7-9, with D unresolved. Deletions cut 2 bases from V and 1 base from J, with 12 bases between. Germline CDR1 reads SEHNR; CDR2 reads FQNEAQ (reference sequence). There are 15 residues in the CDR3. The CDR3 reads CASSLIGSTSYEQYF. For the CDR3, the DNA is TGTGCCAGCAGCTTAATCGGTTCGACTTCCTACGAGCAGTACTTC.

For the CDR3, the DNA is TGTGCCTGGAGTGTAGGCCTCCGGGGCTATGGCTACACCTTC. Amino acid sequence: CAWSVGLRGYGYTF. This chain links TRBV30 with TRBJ1-2; unclear D gene. The germline V gene encodes CDR1 GTSNPN and CDR2 SVGIG (reference sequence). There are 14 residues in the CDR3. The V end was cut by 0 bases, the J end by 4 bases, with 12 bases between. Complete variable domain (other parts from reference TRBV30 and TRBJ1-2): SQTIHQWPATLVQPVGSPLSLECTVEGTSNPNLYWYRQAAGRGLQLLFYSVGIGQISSEVPQNLSASRPQDRQFILSSKKLLLSDSGFYLCAWSVGLRGYGYTFGSGTRLTVV.

The chain recombines TRBV29-1 with TRBJ2-7, with 9 bases matching TRBD2. CDR1 is SQVTM, CDR2 ANQGSEA, per germline. V lost 4 bases to trimming and J lost 0 bases; unmatched junction nucleotides: 4. The CDR3 length is 14 residues. As DNA, the CDR3 is TGCAGCGTTGTGACTAGCGGCAGCTCCTACGAGCAGTACTTC. It codes for CSVVTSGSSYEQYF.

This clone came up once. The CDR3 protein is CATSRSGTGYNEQFF. The CDR3 DNA follows: TGTGCCACCAGCAGATCCGGGACAGGATACAATGAGCAGTTCTTC. V is TRBV15 and J is TRBJ2-1; 8 bases align to TRBD1. Germline loops: CDR1 LNHNV, CDR2 YYDKDF (reference sequence). With 2 bases clipped from V and 4 bases from J, the junction kept 4 bases outside the gene matches. The CDR3 sequence is 15 residues long.

The chain carries TRBV2 and TRBJ2-7; 12 nucleotides agree with TRBD1. V lost 2 bases and J lost 5; bases outside the gene matches: 4. The germline CDR1 and CDR2 sequences are SNHLY and FYNNEI. This CDR3 contains 15 residues. In DNA form, the CDR3 reads TGTGCCAGCAGTGAATGGGACAGGGGGCGAAACGAGCAGTACTTC. Translation gives CASSEWDRGRNEQYF.

V usage is TRBV11-2 and J usage is TRBJ2-1, with 9 bases aligning to TRBD2. Germline V gene data show CDR1 as SGHAT and CDR2 as FQNNGV. The length of the CDR3 is 17 residues. Trimming cost V 4 bases and J 5 bases; bases outside gene matches: 12. The CDR3 DNA sequence: TGTGCCAGCAGCTCGACAGGACTAGCGAGGGGGAACAATGAGCAGTTCTTC. Protein sequence: CASSSTGLARGNNEQFF.

This clone occurred once. Additional DNA sequences in this sample encode the identical CDR3. This chain links TRBV28 with TRBJ2-2; D unclear. Trimming removed 1 base from V and 1 base from J, with 10 bases in between. The CDR3 is 16 residues long. The V gene's germline CDR1 is MDHEN and CDR2 SYDVKM. CDR3 in amino acids: CASSLFPAVNTGELFF. The DNA for the CDR3 is TGTGCCAGCAGTTTATTCCCGGCGGTGAACACCGGGGAGCTGTTTTTT.

This chain uses TRBV6-6 with TRBJ1-5, with D uncertain. CDR1 is MNHNY and CDR2 is SVGAGI in the germline V gene (reference sequence). CDR3 size: 13 residues. The V gene lost 8 bases and the J gene lost 2 bases, with 10 bases spanning the gap. The CDR3 region has the DNA TGTGCCAGCGCGAACACAGGCAATCAGCCCCAGCATTTT. Its protein is CASANTGNQPQHF.

The chain carries TRBV18 and TRBJ2-7; 10 positions match TRBD2. This CDR3 has 16 amino acids. With 0 bases clipped from V and 7 bases from J, the junction kept 9 bases outside the gene matches. Germline values: CDR1 KGHSH, CDR2 LQKENI. Here the CDR3 DNA reads TGTGCCAGCTCACCACCGGGGGTAGCGGGAGGAGAAGAGCAGTACTTC. It translates to CASSPPGVAGGEEQYF.

The chain couples TRBV19 to TRBJ2-3, with a weak D call TRBD2 (5 bases). V lost 6 bases and J 0 bases, leaving 10 bases between the germline ends. From germline, CDR1 is LNHDA and CDR2 SQIVND (reference sequence). The CDR3 is 14 amino acids. CDR3 protein: CASRARVSTDTQYF. For the CDR3, the DNA is TGTGCCAGTAGGGCGAGGGTGAGCACAGATACGCAGTATTTT.

This clone was recorded a few times. This chain joins TRBV5-1 and TRBJ2-1; no firm D call. The CDR3 runs 16 residues. The V gene's germline CDR1 is SGHRS and CDR2 YFSETQ. Trimming took off 6 bases at V and 0 bases at J, with 16 bases between the two ends. The CDR3 is CASTPNPPSSYNEQFF. As DNA, the CDR3 is TGCGCCAGCACCCCGAATCCCCCGAGCTCCTACAATGAGCAGTTCTTC. The whole variable domain, filled in from reference TRBV5-1 and TRBJ2-1, reads KAGVTQTPRYLIKTRGQQVTLSCSPISGHRSVSWYQQTPGQGLQFLFEYFSETQRNKGNFPGRFSGRQFSNSRSEMNVSTLELGDSALYLCASTPNPPSSYNEQFFGPGTRLTVL.

The V gene is TRBV18, the J gene TRBJ1-1; the match to TRBD1 covers 11 bases. This CDR3 is 18 amino acids long. After removal of 4 bases from V and 1 base from J, the junction contained 11 bases not matched to a gene. Per germline, CDR1 KGHSH and CDR2 LQKENI. In DNA form, the CDR3 reads TGTGCCAGCTCACTAATAAGGACAGGGGGCGCAGGGAACACTGAAGCTTTCTTT. It specifies CASSLIRTGGAGNTEAFF.

The chain has TRBV28 and TRBJ2-3, with 8 bases lining up with TRBD2. This CDR3 is built from 16 residues. V dropped 6 bases and J dropped 0; count of bases not matched to a gene: 8. Germline values: CDR1 MDHEN, CDR2 SYDVKM. In DNA, the CDR3 is TGTGCCAGCAGCCACTCGAGCGGGGGTAGCACAGATACGCAGTATTTT. Encoded protein: CASSHSSGGSTDTQYF.

For the CDR3, the DNA is TGTGCCAGCAGTTCCGCCCCCGGGACAGGGTACTACGAGCAGTACTTC. It is translated as CASSSAPGTGYYEQYF. The chain recombines TRBV28 with TRBJ2-7, with 9 positions matching TRBD1. Germline lookup yields CDR1 MDHEN and CDR2 SYDVKM. The CDR3 length is 16 residues. J was trimmed by 3 bases and V by 4 bases; bases with no gene match: 10.